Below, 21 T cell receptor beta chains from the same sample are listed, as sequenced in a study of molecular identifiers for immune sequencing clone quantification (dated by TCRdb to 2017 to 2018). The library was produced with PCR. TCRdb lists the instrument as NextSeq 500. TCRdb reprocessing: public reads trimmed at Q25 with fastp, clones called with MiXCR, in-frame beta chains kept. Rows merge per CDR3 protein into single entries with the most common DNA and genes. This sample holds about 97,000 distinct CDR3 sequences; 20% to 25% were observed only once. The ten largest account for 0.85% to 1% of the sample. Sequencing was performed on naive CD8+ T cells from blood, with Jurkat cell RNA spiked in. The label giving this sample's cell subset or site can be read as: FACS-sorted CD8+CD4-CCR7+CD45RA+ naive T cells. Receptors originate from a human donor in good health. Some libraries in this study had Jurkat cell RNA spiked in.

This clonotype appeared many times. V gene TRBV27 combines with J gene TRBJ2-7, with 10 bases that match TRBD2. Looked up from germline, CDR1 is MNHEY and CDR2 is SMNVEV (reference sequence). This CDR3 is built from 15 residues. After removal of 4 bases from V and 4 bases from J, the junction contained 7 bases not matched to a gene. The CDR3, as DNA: TGTGCCAGCAGTTATCAAGCGGGAGGGGGTTACGAGCAGTACTTC. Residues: CASSYQAGGGYEQYF.

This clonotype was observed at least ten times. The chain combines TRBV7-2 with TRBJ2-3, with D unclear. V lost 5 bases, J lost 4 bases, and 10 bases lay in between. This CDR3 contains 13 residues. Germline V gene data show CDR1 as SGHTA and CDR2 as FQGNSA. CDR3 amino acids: CASSHDGPDTQYF. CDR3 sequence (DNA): TGTGCCAGCAGCCACGATGGGCCAGATACGCAGTATTTT. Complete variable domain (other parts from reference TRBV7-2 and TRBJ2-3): GAGVSQSPSNKVTEKGKDVELRCDPISGHTALYWYRQSLGQGLEFLIYFQGNSAPDKSGLPSDRFSAERTGGSVSTLTIQRTQQEDSAVYLCASSHDGPDTQYFGPGTRLTVL.

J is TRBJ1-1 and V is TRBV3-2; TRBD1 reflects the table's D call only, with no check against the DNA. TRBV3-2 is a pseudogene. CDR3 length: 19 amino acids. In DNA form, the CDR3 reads TGTGCCAGCAGCCAAAAGATTCGAACGCAGGGCGGCATGAACACTGAAGCTTTCTTT. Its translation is CASSQKIRTQGGMNTEAFF.

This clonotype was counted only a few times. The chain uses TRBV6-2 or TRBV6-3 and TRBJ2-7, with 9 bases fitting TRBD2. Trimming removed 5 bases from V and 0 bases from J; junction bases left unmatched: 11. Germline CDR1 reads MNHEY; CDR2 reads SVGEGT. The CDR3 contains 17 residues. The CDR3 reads CASSTRGPSGNSYEQYF. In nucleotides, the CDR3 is TGTGCCAGCAGTACCCGGGGGCCTAGCGGGAACTCCTACGAGCAGTACTTC.

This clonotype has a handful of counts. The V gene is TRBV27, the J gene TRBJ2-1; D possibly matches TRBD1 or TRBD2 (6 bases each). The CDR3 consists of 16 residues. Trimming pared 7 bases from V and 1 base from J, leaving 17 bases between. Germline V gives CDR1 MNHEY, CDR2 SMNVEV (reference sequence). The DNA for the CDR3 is TGTGCCAGCACCGACGGGACACGGGGGTCCTACAATGAGCAGTTCTTC. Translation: CASTDGTRGSYNEQFF.

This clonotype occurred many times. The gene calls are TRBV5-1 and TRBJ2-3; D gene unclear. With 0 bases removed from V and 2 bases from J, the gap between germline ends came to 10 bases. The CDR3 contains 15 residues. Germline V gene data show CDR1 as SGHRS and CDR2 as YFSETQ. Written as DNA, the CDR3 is TGCGCCAGCAGCTTGGAGGGATACTCCACAGATACGCAGTATTTT. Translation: CASSLEGYSTDTQYF.

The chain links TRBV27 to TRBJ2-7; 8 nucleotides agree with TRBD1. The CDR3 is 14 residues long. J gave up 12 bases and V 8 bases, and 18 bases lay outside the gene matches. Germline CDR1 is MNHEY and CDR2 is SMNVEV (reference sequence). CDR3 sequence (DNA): TGTGCCAGCTCCGGGATCTCAGGGGGCTACGCGCTGTACTTC. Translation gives CASSGISGGYALYF.

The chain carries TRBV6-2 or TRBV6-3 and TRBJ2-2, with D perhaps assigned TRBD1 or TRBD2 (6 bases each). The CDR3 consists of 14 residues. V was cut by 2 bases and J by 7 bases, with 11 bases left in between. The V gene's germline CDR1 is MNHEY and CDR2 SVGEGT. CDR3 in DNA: TGTGCCAGCAGTTACGGAGGGGGAGGCGGGGAGCTGTTTTTT. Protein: CASSYGGGGGELFF.

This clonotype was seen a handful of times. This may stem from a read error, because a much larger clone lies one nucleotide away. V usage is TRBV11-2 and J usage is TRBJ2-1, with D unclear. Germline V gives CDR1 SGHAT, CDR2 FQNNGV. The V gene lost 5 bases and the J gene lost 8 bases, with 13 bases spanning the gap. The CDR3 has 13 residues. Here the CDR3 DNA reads TGTGCCAGCAGCGTGCATTTGAGAGATGAGCAGTTCTTC. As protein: CASSVHLRDEQFF.

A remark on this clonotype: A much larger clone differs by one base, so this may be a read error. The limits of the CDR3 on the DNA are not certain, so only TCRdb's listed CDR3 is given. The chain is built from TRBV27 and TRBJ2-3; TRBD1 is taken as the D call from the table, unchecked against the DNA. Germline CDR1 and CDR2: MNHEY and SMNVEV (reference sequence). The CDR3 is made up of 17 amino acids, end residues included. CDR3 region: CASSWGTGTGGTDTQNF.

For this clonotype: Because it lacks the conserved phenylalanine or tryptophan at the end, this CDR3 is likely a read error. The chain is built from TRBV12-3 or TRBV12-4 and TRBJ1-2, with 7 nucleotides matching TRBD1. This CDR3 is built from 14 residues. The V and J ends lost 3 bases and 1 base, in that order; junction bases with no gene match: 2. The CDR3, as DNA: TGTGCCAGCAGTTTCGACAGGGATAACTATGGCTACACCCTC. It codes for CASSFDRDNYGYTL.

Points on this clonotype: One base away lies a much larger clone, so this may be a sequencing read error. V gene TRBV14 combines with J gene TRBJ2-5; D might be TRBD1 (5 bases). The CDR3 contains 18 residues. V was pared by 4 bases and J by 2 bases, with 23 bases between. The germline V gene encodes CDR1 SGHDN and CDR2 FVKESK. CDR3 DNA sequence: TGTGCCAGCAGCCCCCCTCACCCGACAGCATACACTCAAGAGACCCAGTACTTC. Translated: CASSPPHPTAYTQETQYF.

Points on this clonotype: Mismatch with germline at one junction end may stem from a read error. This CDR3 is CASRGDTGEPFF. DNA of the CDR3: TGTGCCAGCAGAGGCGACACCGGGGAGCCGTTTTTT. This chain joins TRBV28 and TRBJ2-2; tentatively, D is TRBD2 (5 bases). Germline V gene lookup returns CDR1 MDHEN and CDR2 SYDVKM. This CDR3 has 12 residues.

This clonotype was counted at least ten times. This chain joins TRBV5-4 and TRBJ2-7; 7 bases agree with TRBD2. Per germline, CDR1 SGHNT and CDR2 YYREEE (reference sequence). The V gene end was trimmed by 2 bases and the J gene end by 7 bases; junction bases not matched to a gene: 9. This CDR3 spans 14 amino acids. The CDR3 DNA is TGTGCCAGCAGCTTTCAGCGGGGAGAGGGGGAGCAGTACTTC. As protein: CASSFQRGEGEQYF.

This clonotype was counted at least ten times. The CDR3 sequence: CASSQSGPTGDTQYF. The DNA of the CDR3 is TGTGCCAGCAGCCAGAGCGGACCCACCGGAGATACGCAGTATTTT. The chain carries TRBV2 and TRBJ2-3, with TRBD2 as a possible D gene (5 bases). The V gene's germline CDR1 is SNHLY and CDR2 FYNNEI. V lost 6 bases and J lost 5, with 18 bases in between. This CDR3 comprises 15 residues. Variable domain in full (rest from reference TRBV2 and TRBJ2-3): EPEVTQTPSHQVTQMGQEVILRCVPISNHLYFYWYRQILGQKVEFLVSFYNNEISEKSEIFDDQFSVERPDGSNFTLKIRSTKLEDSAMYFCASSQSGPTGDTQYFGPGTRLTVL.

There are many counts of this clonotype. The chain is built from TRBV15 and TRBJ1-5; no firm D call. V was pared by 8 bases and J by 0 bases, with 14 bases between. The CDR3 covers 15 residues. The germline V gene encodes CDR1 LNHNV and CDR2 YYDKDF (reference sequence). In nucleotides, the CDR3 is TGTGCCACCCGACCAACAGCCAGTAGCAATCAGCCCCAGCATTTT. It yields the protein CATRPTASSNQPQHF.

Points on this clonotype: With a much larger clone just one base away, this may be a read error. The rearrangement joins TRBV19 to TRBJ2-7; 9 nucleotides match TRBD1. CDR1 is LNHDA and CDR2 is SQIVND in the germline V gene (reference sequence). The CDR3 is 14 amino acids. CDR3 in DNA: TGTGCCAGTAGTACGACAGGGGGGTACTACGAGCAGTGCTTC. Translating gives CASSTTGGYYEQCF.

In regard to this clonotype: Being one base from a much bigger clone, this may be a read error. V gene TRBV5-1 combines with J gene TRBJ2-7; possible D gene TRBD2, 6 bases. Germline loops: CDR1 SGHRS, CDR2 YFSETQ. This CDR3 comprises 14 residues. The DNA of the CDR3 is TGCGCCGGCAGCTTGGAGGGGTCCCCCTACGAGCAGTACTTC. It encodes CAGSLEGSPYEQYF.

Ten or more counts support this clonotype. The CDR3 is CASRTNPGTERNSPLHF. CDR3 sequence (DNA): TGCGCCAGCAGGACAAACCCCGGGACCGAACGTAATTCACCCCTCCACTTT. The genes are TRBV5-1 and TRBJ1-6; TRBD1 is a possible D gene (5 bases). The germline V gene encodes CDR1 SGHRS and CDR2 YFSETQ. Trimming pared 5 bases from V and 6 bases from J, leaving 21 bases between. The CDR3 has 17 residues.

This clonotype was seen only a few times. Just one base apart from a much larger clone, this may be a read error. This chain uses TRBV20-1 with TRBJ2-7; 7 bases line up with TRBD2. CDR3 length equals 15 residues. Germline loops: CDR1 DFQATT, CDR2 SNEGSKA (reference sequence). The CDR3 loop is CSARPYERRDYGQYF. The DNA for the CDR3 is TGCAGTGCTAGACCTTACGAAAGGCGGGACTACGGGCAGTACTTC.

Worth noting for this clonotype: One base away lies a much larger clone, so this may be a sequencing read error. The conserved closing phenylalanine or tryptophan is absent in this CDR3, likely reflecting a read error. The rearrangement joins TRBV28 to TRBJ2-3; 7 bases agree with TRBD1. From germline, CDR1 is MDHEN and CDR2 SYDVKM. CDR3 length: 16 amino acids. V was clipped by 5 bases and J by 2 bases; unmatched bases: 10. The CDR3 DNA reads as TGTGCCAGCAGTCCTCGGAGGACAGGCGCCACAGATACGCAGTATGTT. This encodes CASSPRRTGATDTQYV.